This T cell receptor beta chain is from a study of graft-versus-host responses after intestinal transplantation. Broader study findings: The highest levels of circulating GvH clones went along with early declines in HvG clones after transplant.

The V and J ends lost 7 bases and 0 bases respectively, with 14 bases between them. Germline CDR1 is MNHNY and CDR2 is SVGAGI (reference sequence). This CDR3 has 15 amino acids. A remark on this clone: What it recognizes is unknown.

Measured with immunoSEQ multiplex PCR; TCRdb has only the in-frame clones, and not every one. Of about 96,000 clones in the sample, about 93% were seen once. The receptor comes from a human donor who received an intestinal transplant. The sequencing used unstimulated CD4+ T cells sorted from spleen or lymph node cells, collected before intestinal transplant. The chain links TRBV6-6 to TRBJ2-3, with TRBD2 as a possible D gene (6 bases). CDR3: CASKREDTSTDTQYF. The CDR3 DNA reads TGTGCCAGCAAAAGGGAGGATACTAGCACAGATACGCAGTATTTT.